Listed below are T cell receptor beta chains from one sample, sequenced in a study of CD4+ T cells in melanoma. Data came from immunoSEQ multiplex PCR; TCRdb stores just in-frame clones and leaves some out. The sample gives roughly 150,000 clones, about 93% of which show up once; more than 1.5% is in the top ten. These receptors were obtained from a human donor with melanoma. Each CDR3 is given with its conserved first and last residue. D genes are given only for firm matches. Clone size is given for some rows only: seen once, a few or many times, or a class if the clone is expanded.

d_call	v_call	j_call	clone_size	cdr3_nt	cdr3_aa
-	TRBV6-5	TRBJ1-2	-	TGTGCCAGCTATCCGGTGGGGGGACGAGGCTACACCTTC	CASYPVGGRGYTF
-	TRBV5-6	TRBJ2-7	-	TGTGCCAGCAGTAGCTTGACGGGCTATTCCTACGAGCAGTACTTC	CASSSLTGYSYEQYF
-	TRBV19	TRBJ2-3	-	TGTGCCAGTAGTATAGGACCCAGGGCACCTCGGAATACGCAGTATTTT	CASSIGPRAPRNTQYF
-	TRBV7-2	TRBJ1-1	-	TGTGCCAGCAGCTTGAGGGGGGGCACTGAAGCTTTCTTT	CASSLRGGTEAFF
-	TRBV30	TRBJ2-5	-	TGTGCCTGGAGACCCCGGAGCGGTCAAGAGACCCAGTACTTC	CAWRPRSGQETQYF
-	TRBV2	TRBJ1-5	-	TGTGCCAGCAGTGAACATAGCACTCCAAATCAGCCCCAGCATTTT	CASSEHSTPNQPQHF
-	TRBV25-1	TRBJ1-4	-	TGTGCCAGCAGAGAAACAGGGCAGGGAGGTGAAAAACTGTTTTTT	CASRETGQGGEKLFF
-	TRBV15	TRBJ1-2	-	TGTGCCACCAGCAGAGGCAGTGCCCCCTTTAACTATGGCTACACCTTC	CATSRGSAPFNYGYTF
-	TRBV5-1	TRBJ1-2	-	TGCGCCAGCAGCTTGGAGGGGACACGTGGCTACACCTTC	CASSLEGTRGYTF
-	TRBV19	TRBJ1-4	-	TGTGCCAGTAGAGTTGTCTCGACAGCAACTAATGAAAAACTGTTTTTT	CASRVVSTATNEKLFF
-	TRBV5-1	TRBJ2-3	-	TGCGCCAGCAGCGTAGGCCAGGGCCAAGATACGCAGTATTTT	CASSVGQGQDTQYF
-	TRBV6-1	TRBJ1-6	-	TGTGCCAGCAGACCAGAGACAGGCCTAAATTCACCCCTCCACTTT	CASRPETGLNSPLHF
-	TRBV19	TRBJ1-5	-	TGTGCCAGTAGTAAGGGGAGTTACGACAATCAGCCCCAGCATTTT	CASSKGSYDNQPQHF
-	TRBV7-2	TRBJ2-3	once	TGTGCCAGCAGCGTGGGAGGGGGGGCTAGCACAGATACGCAGTATTTT	CASSVGGGASTDTQYF
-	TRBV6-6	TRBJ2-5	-	TGTGCCAGCAGTTCCTCGAGGGAGACCCAGTACTTC	CASSSSRETQYF
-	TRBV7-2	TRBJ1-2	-	TGTGCCAGCAGCGGACAGATTGTCTATGGCTACACCTTC	CASSGQIVYGYTF
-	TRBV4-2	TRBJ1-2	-	TGTGCCAGCAGCCTTGAGGGATTTGGGGGAGCTAACTATGGCTACACCTTC	CASSLEGFGGANYGYTF
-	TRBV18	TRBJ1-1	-	TGTGCCAGCTCACCCACAGCCAACACTGAAGCTTTCTTT	CASSPTANTEAFF
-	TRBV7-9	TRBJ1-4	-	TGTGCCAGCAGCTCGTGGACAGACAATGAAAAACTGTTTTTT	CASSSWTDNEKLFF
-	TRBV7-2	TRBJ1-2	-	TGTGCCAGCAGCCAGCAAGGGACACAGAACTATGGCTACACCTTC	CASSQQGTQNYGYTF
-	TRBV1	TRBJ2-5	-	TGCACCAGCAGCCAAGGTGGAACTAGAAAGGGCGGGACCCAGTACTTC	CTSSQGGTRKGGTQYF
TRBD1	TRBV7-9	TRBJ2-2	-	TGTGCCAGCTTGACAGGGCCCGGGGAGCTGTTTTTT	CASLTGPGELFF
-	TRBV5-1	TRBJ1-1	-	TGCGCCAGCAGCGACCAAGCAGTCATGAACACTGAAGCTTTCTTT	CASSDQAVMNTEAFF
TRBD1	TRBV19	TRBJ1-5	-	TGTGCCAGTAGGCCGACAGGGGGCGCGGGGCCCAGAGCCAACAATCAGCCCCAGCATTTT	CASRPTGGAGPRANNQPQHF
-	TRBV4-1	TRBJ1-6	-	TGCGCCAGCAGCCAAAACGGACCGACCCTCCACTTT	CASSQNGPTLHF
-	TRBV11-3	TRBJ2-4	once	TGTGCCAGCAGCTCGGGCGAAAACATTCAGTACTTC	CASSSGENIQYF
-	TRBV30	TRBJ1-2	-	TGTGCCTGGAGTTCAACTGGACTCTCCAACTATGGCTACACCTTC	CAWSSTGLSNYGYTF
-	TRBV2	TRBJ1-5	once	TGTGCCAGCAGTGATATGGGGGCCAATCAGCCCCAGCATTTT	CASSDMGANQPQHF
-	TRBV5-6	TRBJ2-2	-	TGTGCCAGCAGCTTGGGGGGTCTAAACACCGGGGAGCTGTTTTTT	CASSLGGLNTGELFF
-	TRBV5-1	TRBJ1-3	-	TGCGCCAGCAGCGTTGGAGGGGCAGAAGGAAACACCATATATTTT	CASSVGGAEGNTIYF
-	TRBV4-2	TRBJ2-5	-	TGTGCCAGCAGCCAAGGGCAAAAATCCTCCGGGGAGACCCAGTACTTC	CASSQGQKSSGETQYF
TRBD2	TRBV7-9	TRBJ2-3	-	TGTGCCAGCAGCTCACCGGGACTATCCCCGCATTTT	CASSSPGLSPHF
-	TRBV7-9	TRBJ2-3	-	TGTGCCAGCAGCTCCCAGAGGGTCGGTGCAGATACGCAGTATTTT	CASSSQRVGADTQYF
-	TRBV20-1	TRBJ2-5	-	TGCAGTGCTAGAGATCTCGCGACCCAGTACTTC	CSARDLATQYF
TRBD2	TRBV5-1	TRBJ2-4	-	TGCGCCAGCAGCATAACTAGCGGGGGCTCTGACATTCAGTACTTC	CASSITSGGSDIQYF
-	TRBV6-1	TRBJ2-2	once	TGTGCCAGCATGAGTGACAGAGAGAACACCGGGGAGCTGTTTTTT	CASMSDRENTGELFF
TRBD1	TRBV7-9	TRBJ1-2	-	TGTGCCAGCAGCTTAGGGGGCCGGGACAGGGGTGACGGCTACACCTTC	CASSLGGRDRGDGYTF
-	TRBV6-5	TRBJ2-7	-	TGTGCCAGCAGGGACCGGGACGGACCGTACGAGCAGTACTTC	CASRDRDGPYEQYF
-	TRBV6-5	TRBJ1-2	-	TGTGCCAGCAGCCGGACGGCGTCAGGGGACTATGGCTACACCTTC	CASSRTASGDYGYTF
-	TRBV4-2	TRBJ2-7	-	TGTGCCAGCAGCGCCACGAGGGCCAGGGCCCTCCCGGGGGTTACCTACGAGCAGTACTTC	CASSATRARALPGVTYEQYF
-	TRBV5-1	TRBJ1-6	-	TGCGCCAGCAGCTTGGGAGGACAGACCGGGAGATCACCCCTCCACTTT	CASSLGGQTGRSPLHF
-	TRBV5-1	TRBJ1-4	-	TGCGCCAGCAGCTTGGCGACACCTGCAACTAATGAAAAACTGTTTTTT	CASSLATPATNEKLFF
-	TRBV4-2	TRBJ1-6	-	TGTGCCAGCAGCTTCGGGGGCTCTTATATGAATTCACCCCTCCACTTT	CASSFGGSYMNSPLHF
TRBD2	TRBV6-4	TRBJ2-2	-	TGTGCCAGCAGTGACTCAACTAGCGCCACCGGGGAGCTGTTTTTT	CASSDSTSATGELFF
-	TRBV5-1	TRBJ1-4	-	TGCGCCAGCAGCGTCGGAGGGGGTGAAAAACTGTTTTTT	CASSVGGGEKLFF
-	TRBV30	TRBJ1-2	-	TGTGCCTGGAGTGTTATCAGCAGCCTTGGCTACACCTTC	CAWSVISSLGYTF
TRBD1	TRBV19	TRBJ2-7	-	TGTGCCAGTAGTAAAGCGGCGGGGACAGGGGGCGCGTACGACGAGCAGTACTTC	CASSKAAGTGGAYDEQYF
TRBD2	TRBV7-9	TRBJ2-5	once	TGTGCCAGCAGCCGGACTAGCGGGGGGCCGGAGGAGACCCAGTACTTC	CASSRTSGGPEETQYF
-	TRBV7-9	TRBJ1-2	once	TGTGCCAGCAGCTCGGCAGGGGTGAACTATGGCTACACCTTC	CASSSAGVNYGYTF
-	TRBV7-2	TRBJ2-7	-	TGTGCCAGCAGCTTAGATGGAGTATCGGACGAGCAGTACTTC	CASSLDGVSDEQYF
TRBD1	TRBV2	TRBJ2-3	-	TGTGCCAGCAGTGAAAACAGGGGGCGCACAGATACGCAGTATTTT	CASSENRGRTDTQYF
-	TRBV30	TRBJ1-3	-	TGTGCCTGGAGTGCTCCGGGACTCCAAGTAATCTCTGGAAACACCATATATTTT	CAWSAPGLQVISGNTIYF
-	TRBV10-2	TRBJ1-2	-	TGCGCCAGCGGGGAGAACTATGGCTACACCTTC	CASGENYGYTF
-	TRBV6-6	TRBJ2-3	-	TGTGCCAGCAGTTACTCCCAGGATACGCAGTATTTT	CASSYSQDTQYF
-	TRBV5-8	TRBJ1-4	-	TGTGCCAGCAGTCTTGGGACCCTTAATGAAAAACTGTTTTTT	CASSLGTLNEKLFF
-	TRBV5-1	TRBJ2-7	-	TGCGCCAGCAGCTTAGGGACAACAACCTACGAGCAGTACTTC	CASSLGTTTYEQYF